This TCR beta chain was found in a study of OX40 agonist ivuxolimab in advanced cancers. Turning to the overall study: Ivuxolimab, which targeted the costimulatory receptor OX40 (CD134), was an agonistic, fully human IgG2 monoclonal antibody. In the dose-escalation cohort, 82.7% of patients were male, and the mean age was around 60 years, with a range of roughly 23 to 85. Partial responses occurred in three dose-escalation patients: two with cutaneous melanoma and one with hepatocellular carcinoma. Peripheral TCRbeta sequencing aimed to test whether ivuxolimab altered TCR sequence diversity and caused clonal T-cell expansion. Of the 50 to 55 dose-escalation patients, hepatocellular carcinoma was present in about 20, melanoma in approximately 15, renal cell carcinoma in 9 and head and neck cancer in 9. The paper covers the monotherapy dose-escalation part of the phase I ivuxolimab trial, which included N ≈ 50 patients. Patients were allowed to have had prior anti-PD-1, anti-PD-L1 or anti-CTLA-4 therapy, and more than 30% of the dose-escalation patients had previously received checkpoint inhibitors. Intravenous ivuxolimab was administered to patients every 2 weeks at six dose levels: 0.01, 0.1, 0.3, 1.5, 3 and 10 mg/kg.

The immunoSEQ Assay was used to sequence the TCRbeta CDR3 regions. The immuneACCESS repertoire file appears here via TCRdb, limited to in-frame rearrangements. These files lack a portion of the clones; in checked studies, under half of the deficit traces to unresolved V genes, and the cause of the others is not known. This sample holds 1,200 or so clones; roughly 80% were observed only once. Roughly 8% of the sample is held by the ten biggest clonotypes. The paper's findings and limits, for the study overall: At doses of 0.1 to 3.0 mg/kg, clonal expansion of both CD4+ and CD8+ T cells in blood was seen between baseline and week 6. The antigen specificity of the clonally expanded peripheral T cells was not determined. Partial responders in the 0.1-3.0 mg/kg groups had among the lowest normalized peripheral clonal expansion, especially among CD8+ T cells. Low levels of normalized T-cell clonal expansion were also shown by some nonresponding patients. After ivuxolimab, CD8+ T cells had more expanded clones than CD4+ T cells on average.

Patients with autoimmune disease history or receiving systemic immunosuppression were excluded from the trial. Samples were obtained from an open-label, multicenter, first-in-human phase I dose-escalation trial of ivuxolimab. Adults with locally advanced or metastatic melanoma, renal cell, hepatocellular, or head and neck squamous cell carcinoma were enrolled in the trial. The sample holds one count of this clone. Its antigen target is currently unknown. Base quality data are lacking; no much larger clone is found one base away. This clonotype was obtained from an adult with an advanced solid tumor such as melanoma, head and neck, liver or kidney cancer. Sample collection occurred in a trial of the OX40 agonist ivuxolimab.

This receptor has the CDR3 CASSIGRGGGYEQYF. Here is the DNA: TGTGCCAGTAGTATCGGGAGGGGCGGCGGGTACGAGCAGTACTTC. In this chain, TRBV19 is recombined with TRBJ2-7, with TRBD2 matching 8 junction bases. The CDR3 holds 15 amino acids from the cysteine to the phenylalanine. Of all the DNA, just the CDR3 is kept, 45 bases in frame from base 1. From the germline V gene (reference sequence), CDR1 is LNHDA and CDR2 is SQIVND. Relative to germline, V is missing 3 bases and J is missing 4 bases, with 8 bases of the junction outside any gene match.